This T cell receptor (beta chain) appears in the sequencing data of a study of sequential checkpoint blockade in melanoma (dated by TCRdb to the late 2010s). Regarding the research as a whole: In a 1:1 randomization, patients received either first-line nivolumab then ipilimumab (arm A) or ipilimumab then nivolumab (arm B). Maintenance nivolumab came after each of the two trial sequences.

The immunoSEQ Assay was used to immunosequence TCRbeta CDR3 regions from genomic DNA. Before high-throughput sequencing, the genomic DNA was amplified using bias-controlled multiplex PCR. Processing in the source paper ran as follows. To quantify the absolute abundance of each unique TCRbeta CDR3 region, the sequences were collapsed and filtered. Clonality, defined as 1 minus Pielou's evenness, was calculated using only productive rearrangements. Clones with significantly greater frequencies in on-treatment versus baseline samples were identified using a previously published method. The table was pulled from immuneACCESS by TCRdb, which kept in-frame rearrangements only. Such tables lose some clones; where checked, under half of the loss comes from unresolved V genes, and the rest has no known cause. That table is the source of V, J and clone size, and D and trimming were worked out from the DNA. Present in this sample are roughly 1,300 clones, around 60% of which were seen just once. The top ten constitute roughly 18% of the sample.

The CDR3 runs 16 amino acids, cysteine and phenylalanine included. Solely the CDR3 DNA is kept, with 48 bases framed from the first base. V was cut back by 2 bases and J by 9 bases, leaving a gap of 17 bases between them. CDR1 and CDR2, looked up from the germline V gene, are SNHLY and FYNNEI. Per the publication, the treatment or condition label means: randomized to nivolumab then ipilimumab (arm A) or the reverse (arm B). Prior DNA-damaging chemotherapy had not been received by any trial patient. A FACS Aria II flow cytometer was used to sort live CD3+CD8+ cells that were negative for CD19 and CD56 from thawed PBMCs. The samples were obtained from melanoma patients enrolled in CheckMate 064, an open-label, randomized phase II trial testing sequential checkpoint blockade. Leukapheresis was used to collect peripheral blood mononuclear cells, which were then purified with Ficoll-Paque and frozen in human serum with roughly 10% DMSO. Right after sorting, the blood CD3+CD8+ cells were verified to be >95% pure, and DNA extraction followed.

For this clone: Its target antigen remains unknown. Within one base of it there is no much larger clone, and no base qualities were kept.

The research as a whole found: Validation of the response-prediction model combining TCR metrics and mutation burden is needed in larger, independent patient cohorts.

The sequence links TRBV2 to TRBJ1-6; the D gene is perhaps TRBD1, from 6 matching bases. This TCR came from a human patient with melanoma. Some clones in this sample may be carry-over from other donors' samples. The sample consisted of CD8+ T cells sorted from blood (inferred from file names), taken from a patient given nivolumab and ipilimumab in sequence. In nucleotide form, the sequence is TGTGCCAGCAGTGAACGCCCAGGGGTCGATCGTTCACCCCTCCACTTT. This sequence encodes CASSERPGVDRSPLHF.